Shown below are 2 T cell receptor beta chains from a single sample sequenced in a study of cytomegalovirus exposure and HLA in healthy donors (dated 2017 in TCRdb). The library was produced with the immunoSEQ multiplex PCR assay. The multiplex PCR relied on a mix of 60 forward primers for TCR Vbeta segments and 13 reverse primers for TCR Jbeta segments. Held by TCRdb, this immuneACCESS table contains in-frame sequences only and omits some clones. Under half of the omission traces to an unresolved V gene where checked; the cause of the rest is unknown. The table for this sample records around 100,000 clones. The top ten clonotypes cover approximately 3.7% of the sample. Material for sequencing was PBMCs. Receptor source: a man aged 35 to 55 in good health and CMV-seronegative.

The chain couples TRBV11-2 to TRBJ1-1; D possibly corresponds to TRBD1 (6 bases). V lost 1 base to trimming and J lost 2 bases, with 11 bases between them. Germline assignment: CDR1 SGHAT and CDR2 FQNNGV. The CDR3 is 15 residues long. Written as DNA, the CDR3 is TGTGCCAGCAGCTTAGTGACAGGAGGCAACACTGAAGCTTTCTTT. It translates to CASSLVTGGNTEAFF.

The rearrangement links TRBV27 to TRBJ2-7; 7 positions agree with TRBD2. The CDR3 is made up of 17 amino acids. The V and J ends lost 3 bases and 0 bases, in that order; junction bases with no gene match: 11. CDR1 is MNHEY and CDR2 is SMNVEV in the germline V gene (reference sequence). The CDR3 sequence is CASSFGVQRGASYEQYF. The CDR3 nucleotides read TGTGCCAGCAGTTTCGGTGTCCAGCGGGGAGCCTCCTACGAGCAGTACTTC.